This record looks at one T cell receptor (beta chain) sequence and its context. What it binds is unknown. Positive CCR7 selection of CD45RO-negative cells yielded the naive CD8 cells, and terminally differentiated effector memory CD45RA+ cells were excluded. This specimen comes from a study of shared clonotypes between healthy human individuals. Here immunoSEQ multiplex PCR was the method, and the copy in TCRdb shows in-frame clones only, minus some. This table has about 2.2 million clones, 80% to 95% appearing once. Study-wide points: The represented genetic and exposure-history diversity was limited by the small number of donors. The study found lower generation probabilities in non-shared clonotypes than in those shared by all four donors.

The germline CDR1 and CDR2 sequences are SGDLS and YYNGEE. The ends were cut back, 3 bases at V and 7 bases at J, with 17 bases in the middle. This CDR3 region has 15 residues. Material: naive CD8+ T cells from PBMCs. This rearrangement joins TRBV9 to TRBJ1-5; a weak D match, TRBD1 (5 bases). The source is a man younger than 35 in good health. Some clones in this sample may be carry-over from other donors' samples. In DNA, the CDR3 is TGTGCCAGCAGCGCAGTGGGGGTGATTGGCCAGCCCCAGCATTTT. Protein sequence: CASSAVGVIGQPQHF.